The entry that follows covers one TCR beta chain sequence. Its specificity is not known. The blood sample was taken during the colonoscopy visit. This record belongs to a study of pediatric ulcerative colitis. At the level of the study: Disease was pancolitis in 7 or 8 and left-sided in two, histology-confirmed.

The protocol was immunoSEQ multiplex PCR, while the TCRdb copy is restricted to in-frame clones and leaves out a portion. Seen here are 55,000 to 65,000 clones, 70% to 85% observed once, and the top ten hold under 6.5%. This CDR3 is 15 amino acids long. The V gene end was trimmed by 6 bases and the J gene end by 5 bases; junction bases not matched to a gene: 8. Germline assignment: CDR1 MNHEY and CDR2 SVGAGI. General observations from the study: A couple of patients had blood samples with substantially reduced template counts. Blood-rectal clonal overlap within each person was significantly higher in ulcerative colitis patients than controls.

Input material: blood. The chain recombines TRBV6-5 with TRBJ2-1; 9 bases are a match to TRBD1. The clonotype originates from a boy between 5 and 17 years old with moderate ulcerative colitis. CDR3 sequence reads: CASRPGQGKNNEQFF. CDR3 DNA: TGTGCCAGCAGGCCGGGACAGGGAAAAAACAATGAGCAGTTCTTC.